Below are 10 T cell receptor beta chains sequenced from a single sample in a study of blood T cell repertoires in COVID-19. Libraries were prepared by immunoSEQ multiplex PCR; TCRdb keeps only in-frame clonotypes and omits some of them. The sample includes 130,000 to 150,000 clones, just under 90% of them seen just once. Sequenced material: peripheral blood. Receptors originate from a woman between 40 and 50 years old with acute or convalescent COVID-19.

The genes are TRBV6-2 or TRBV6-3 and TRBJ2-7; tentative D call: TRBD1 (8 bases). The CDR3 has 14 amino acids. Trimming pared 2 bases from V and 6 bases from J, leaving 14 bases between. Germline V gene sequence: CDR1 MNHEY, CDR2 SVGEGT. The CDR3 here is CASSYGQGGREQYF. The CDR3, as DNA: TGTGCCAGCAGTTACGGACAGGGAGGGCGCGAGCAGTACTTC.

This chain connects TRBV2 to TRBJ1-2; D might be TRBD1 (5 bases). V was trimmed by 2 bases and J by 2 bases, leaving 9 bases between them. Germline CDR1 is SNHLY and CDR2 is FYNNEI. The CDR3 spans 14 residues. The CDR3 DNA sequence: TGTGCCAGCAGTGAACCTTCAGGGAACTATGGCTACACCTTC. This gives the protein CASSEPSGNYGYTF.

The V gene is TRBV30, the J gene TRBJ1-1; no clear D gene. V was pared by 5 bases and J by 0 bases, with 10 bases between. CDR1 and CDR2 from the germline V gene are GTSNPN and SVGIG (reference sequence). The CDR3 contains 13 residues. The CDR3 DNA sequence: TGTGCCTGGGAGGAACAGATGAACACTGAAGCTTTCTTT. This gives the protein CAWEEQMNTEAFF.

The chain joins TRBV28 to TRBJ2-7; 9 bases agree with TRBD1. Per germline, CDR1 MDHEN and CDR2 SYDVKM. The CDR3 runs 14 residues. The V and J ends lost 2 bases and 4 bases, in that order; junction bases with no gene match: 3. The CDR3 region is CASSLTGGRYEQYF. CDR3 DNA: TGTGCCAGCAGTTTAACAGGGGGCAGGTACGAGCAGTACTTC. The variable domain in full, completed from reference TRBV28 and TRBJ2-7, reads DVKVTQSSRYLVKRTGEKVFLECVQDMDHENMFWYRQDPGLGLRLIYFSYDVKMKEKGDIPEGYSVSREKKERFSLILESASTNQTSMYLCASSLTGGRYEQYFGPGTRLTVT.

The rearrangement links TRBV12-5 to TRBJ2-4; unclear D gene. Germline V gives CDR1 LGHNT, CDR2 FRNRAP. Trimming pared 3 bases from V and 0 bases from J, leaving 18 bases between. This CDR3 contains 18 residues. In DNA form, the CDR3 reads TGTGCTAGTGGTTTCTGGGCAGACCAAACCCTAGCCAAAAACATTCAGTACTTC. Its protein is CASGFWADQTLAKNIQYF.

This clone was found a few times. The rearrangement links TRBV9 to TRBJ2-7; D is uncertain. The CDR3 is 14 residues long. Germline CDR1 and CDR2: SGDLS and YYNGEE. Trimming removed 3 bases from V and 0 bases from J, with 10 bases in between. CDR3 DNA: TGTGCCAGCAGCGCGCAAGCTAGCTCCTACGAGCAGTACTTC. Translating it yields CASSAQASSYEQYF.

This clone was detected once. The V and J genes are TRBV4-3 and TRBJ2-3; 10 bases are a match to TRBD2. From germline, CDR1 is LGHNA and CDR2 YSLEER. This CDR3 is 17 amino acids long. V trimming: 4 bases; J trimming: 6 bases; junction bases outside the gene matches: 13. In DNA, the CDR3 is TGCGCCAGCAGCCTGAAGGCTAGCGGGGGACCGACGGATACGCAGTATTTT. It codes for CASSLKASGGPTDTQYF.

The V gene is TRBV6-5, the J gene TRBJ2-7; TRBD2 aligns across 7 bases. Trimming removed 2 bases from V and 6 bases from J; junction bases left unmatched: 10. The CDR3 is 15 residues long. Germline CDR1 and CDR2: MNHEY and SVGAGI. The CDR3 sequence: CASSYDRWGRGEQYF. Here the CDR3 DNA reads TGTGCCAGCAGTTACGATCGGTGGGGGAGGGGCGAGCAGTACTTC.

The gene calls are TRBV6-2 or TRBV6-3 and TRBJ2-2; a possible D gene is TRBD2 (5 bases). Between the trimmed V and J ends, which lost 0 bases and 2 bases, there was a span of 7 bases. The CDR3 is 15 residues long. The germline gives CDR1 MNHEY, CDR2 SVGEGT. Here the CDR3 DNA reads TGTGCCAGCAGTTACTCGCGACTAAACACCGGGGAGCTGTTTTTT. It yields the protein CASSYSRLNTGELFF.

The chain is built from TRBV30 and TRBJ2-2; 7 bases map to TRBD2. The CDR3 contains 21 residues. CDR1 and CDR2 from the germline V gene are GTSNPN and SVGIG (reference sequence). V was pared by 4 bases and J by 0 bases, with 23 bases of the junction left unmatched. CDR3 protein: CAWTDTGIVPSGRANTGELFF. CDR3 nucleotide sequence: TGTGCCTGGACCGATACAGGAATAGTGCCTAGCGGTCGCGCGAACACCGGGGAGCTGTTTTTT.